This T cell receptor beta chain was captured in a study of blood T cell repertoires in COVID-19. Authors' methods: Amplification with reference gene primers provided the estimates of nucleated cell counts. Assay: immunoSEQ multiplex PCR; the TCRdb copy retains only in-frame clones and omits some. D and trimming come from the DNA, and the V and J calls and clone size come from that table. The sample records 250,000 to 350,000 clones, 80% to 90% being singletons. The CDR3 consists of 16 residues. Germline V gene lookup returns CDR1 KGHSH and CDR2 LQKENI. Trimming removed 7 bases from V and 2 bases from J, with 18 bases in between.

The rearrangement uses TRBV18 and TRBJ1-3, with D tentatively TRBD1 (6 bases). The source material was PBMCs or T cells enriched from blood (not recorded which). The source is a woman aged 25 to 39 who had recovered from COVID-19. The CDR3 loop reads CASFPRTGTTGNTIYF. In DNA, the CDR3 is TGTGCCAGCTTCCCCAGGACCGGGACAACTGGAAACACCATATATTTT.